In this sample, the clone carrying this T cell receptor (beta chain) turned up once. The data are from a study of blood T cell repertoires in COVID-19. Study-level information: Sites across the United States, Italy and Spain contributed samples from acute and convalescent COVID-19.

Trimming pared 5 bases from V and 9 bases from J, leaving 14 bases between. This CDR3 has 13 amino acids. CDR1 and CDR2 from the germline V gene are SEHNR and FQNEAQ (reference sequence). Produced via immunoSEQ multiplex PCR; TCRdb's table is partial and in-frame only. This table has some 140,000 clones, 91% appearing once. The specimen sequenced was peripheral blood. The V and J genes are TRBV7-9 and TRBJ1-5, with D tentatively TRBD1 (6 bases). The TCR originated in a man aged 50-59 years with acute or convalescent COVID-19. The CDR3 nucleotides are TGTGCCAGCAGCCGAGGACAGTCATGGCCCCAGCATTTT. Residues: CASSRGQSWPQHF.